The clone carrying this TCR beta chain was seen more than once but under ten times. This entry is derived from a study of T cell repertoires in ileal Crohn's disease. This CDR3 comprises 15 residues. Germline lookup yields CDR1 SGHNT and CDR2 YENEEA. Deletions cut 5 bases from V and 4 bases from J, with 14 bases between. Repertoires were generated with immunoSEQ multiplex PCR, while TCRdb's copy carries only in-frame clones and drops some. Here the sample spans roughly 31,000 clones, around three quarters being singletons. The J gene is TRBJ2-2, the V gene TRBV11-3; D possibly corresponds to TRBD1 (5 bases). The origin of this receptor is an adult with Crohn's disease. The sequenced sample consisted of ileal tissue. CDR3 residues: CASSTGQGSTGELFF. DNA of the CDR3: TGTGCCAGCAGCACCGGTCAGGGTAGCACCGGGGAGCTGTTTTTT.